These 14 T cell receptor beta chains came from one sample sequenced in a study of Ad26.COV2.S vaccination and SARS-CoV-2 variants (dated by TCRdb to about 2021). What the treatment or condition label conveys for this sample: roughly 20 received Ad26.COV2.S at low or high dose, single or two shots; five or six received placebo; per-sample allocation not given. For vaccine and placebo recipients, the sequenced repertoires came from samples collected on day 63 after the first injection. Libraries were constructed by the immunoSEQ multiplex PCR assay. In its TCRdb copy, this immuneACCESS table keeps in-frame sequences only and misses some clones. Where compared with another copy, unresolved V genes explain less than half of these, and the others have no known cause. The sample table contains some 480,000 clones; only one count was recorded for around nine tenths of them. The ten top clones hold roughly 13% of the sample.

The sample was peripheral blood, taken in a trial of Ad26.COV2.S vaccine versus placebo. The receptors stem from a person between 18 and 65 years old who received the Ad26.COV2.S COVID-19 vaccine or a placebo.

The chain uses TRBV28 and TRBJ2-1, with TRBD2 matching 8 bases. This CDR3 is 13 amino acids long. After removal of 4 bases from V and 9 bases from J, the junction contained 5 bases not matched to a gene. Germline values: CDR1 MDHEN, CDR2 SYDVKM. CDR3 loop: CASSSPGGSEQFF. The CDR3 DNA reads as TGTGCCAGCAGTTCCCCGGGAGGGAGTGAGCAGTTCTTC.

The chain has TRBV11-3 and TRBJ2-6, with TRBD1 matching over 11 bases. The CDR3 is 16 amino acids. CDR1 is SGHNT and CDR2 is YENEEA in the germline V gene. Germline trimming cut 4 bases from V and 2 bases from J; bases unmatched to any gene: 1. The CDR3 DNA sequence: TGTGCCAGCAGCTCGGGACAGGGGGCTGGGGCCAACGTCCTGACTTTC. Its translation: CASSSGQGAGANVLTF.

The chain employs TRBV4-2 and TRBJ2-7; a weak D match, TRBD1 (6 bases). CDR3 length: 16 residues. CDR1 is LGHNA and CDR2 is YNFKEQ in the germline V gene. Trimming shortened V by 2 bases and J by 4 bases, and 18 bases separated the two germline ends. The CDR3 loop is CASSQSTGQRAYEQYF. The CDR3 bases are TGTGCCAGCAGCCAATCCACCGGACAGAGGGCGTACGAGCAGTACTTC.

This clone was observed once. The chain's CDR3 is CASNLLGPQVSEQYF. Written as DNA, the CDR3 is TGTGCCAGCAATCTACTGGGACCCCAGGTTAGCGAGCAGTACTTC. The chain carries TRBV6-6 and TRBJ2-7; D is tentatively TRBD1 or TRBD2 (5 bases each). The V gene lost 7 bases and the J gene lost 6 bases, with 22 bases spanning the gap. CDR3 length: 15 residues. In germline, CDR1 is MNHNY, CDR2 SVGAGI (reference sequence).

The chain couples TRBV7-3 to TRBJ2-7; D tentatively reads TRBD1 or TRBD2 (5 bases each). The CDR3 extends over 14 amino acids. V gave up 1 base and J gave up 5 bases, with 12 bases separating them. Germline CDR1 SGHTA, CDR2 FQGTGA. In DNA, the CDR3 is TGTGCCAGCAGCTTAATGGGACGAAGGGACGAGCAGTACTTC. Protein product: CASSLMGRRDEQYF.

The genes are TRBV19 and TRBJ2-2; 11 nucleotides match TRBD2. Germline V gene sequence: CDR1 LNHDA, CDR2 SQIVND (reference sequence). The ends lost 10 bases at V and 0 bases at J; junction bases unmatched: 4. The CDR3 totals 15 residues. This chain's CDR3 is CATQTSGANTGELFF. The CDR3 DNA reads TGTGCCACCCAGACTAGCGGGGCGAACACCGGGGAGCTGTTTTTT.

The chain recombines TRBV5-1 with TRBJ1-1, with 7 nucleotides matching TRBD1. The CDR3 is 13 amino acids. J was trimmed by 6 bases and V by 2 bases; bases with no gene match: 4. CDR1 is SGHRS, CDR2 YFSETQ, per germline. This CDR3 reads CASSFSQGAEAFF. As DNA, the CDR3 is TGCGCCAGCAGCTTCAGTCAGGGGGCTGAAGCTTTCTTT.

This sequence joins TRBV9 and TRBJ2-2; 10 bases fit TRBD2. J lost 5 bases, V lost 1 base, and 8 bases had no gene match. The CDR3 has 17 amino acids. From germline, CDR1 is SGDLS and CDR2 YYNGEE. The CDR3 nucleotides are TGTGCCAGCAGCGTAAGTCTAGCGGGAGTAAGGACCGGGGAGCTGTTTTTT. Amino acid sequence: CASSVSLAGVRTGELFF. The full variable domain, with the rest looked up from reference TRBV9 and TRBJ2-2, is DSGVTQTPKHLITATGQRVTLRCSPRSGDLSVYWYQQSLDQGLQFLIQYYNGEERAKGNILERFSAQQFPDLHSELNLSSLELGDSALYFCASSVSLAGVRTGELFFGEGSRLTVL.

CDR3 amino acids: CAWSAGQGLSYEQYF. The CDR3 DNA follows: TGTGCCTGGAGCGCCGGACAGGGGTTATCCTACGAGCAGTACTTC. The chain combines TRBV30 with TRBJ2-7, with 9 bases identical to TRBD1. The CDR3 has 15 amino acids. V shed 3 bases and J 1 base; nucleotides not matched to a gene: 7. CDR1 and CDR2 from the germline V gene are GTSNPN and SVGIG (reference sequence).

The chain has TRBV5-4 and TRBJ1-1; D remains unclear. This CDR3 has 14 amino acids. Trimming shortened V by 4 bases and J by 0 bases, and 10 bases separated the two germline ends. Looked up from germline, CDR1 is SGHNT and CDR2 is YYREEE (reference sequence). The CDR3: CASSPGSVNTEAFF. The CDR3 DNA sequence: TGTGCCAGCAGCCCCGGTTCGGTGAACACTGAAGCTTTCTTT.

The V call is TRBV6-2 or TRBV6-3, the J call TRBJ1-5; a weak D match, TRBD1 (6 bases). The CDR3 consists of 17 residues. V was pared by 0 bases and J by 3 bases, with 15 bases between. Germline values: CDR1 MNHEY, CDR2 SVGEGT. The CDR3 is CASSYSITGRTNQPQHF. The CDR3 region has the DNA TGTGCCAGCAGTTACTCGATAACAGGGAGGACCAATCAGCCCCAGCATTTT.

The rearrangement joins TRBV27 to TRBJ1-6; D is unclear. The CDR3 runs 16 residues. Germline V lookup: CDR1 MNHEY, CDR2 SMNVEV (reference sequence). Trimming left V 1 base short and J 0 bases short, with 7 bases between. The CDR3 loop is CASSLLGGSYNSPLHF. The CDR3 DNA is TGTGCCAGCAGTTTATTAGGCGGCTCCTATAATTCACCCCTCCACTTT.

This clone was picked up one time. J is TRBJ1-2 and V is TRBV9; D is undetermined. The CDR3 is 15 residues long. V lost 0 bases and J 3 bases, leaving 12 bases between the germline ends. Germline V CDR1 and CDR2: SGDLS, YYNGEE. The CDR3 region has the DNA TGTGCCAGCAGCGTAGCTGACGAGAGTTACTATGGCTACACCTTC. Encoded protein: CASSVADESYYGYTF.

This sequence joins TRBV19 and TRBJ2-5; a possible D gene is TRBD2 (6 bases). This CDR3 has 14 amino acids. The germline gives CDR1 LNHDA, CDR2 SQIVND (reference sequence). The V end lost 1 base, the J end lost 5 bases, and 11 bases lay between the germline ends. The CDR3 reads CASSIAGVGETQYF. The CDR3 DNA sequence: TGTGCCAGTAGTATAGCGGGAGTGGGGGAGACCCAGTACTTC.